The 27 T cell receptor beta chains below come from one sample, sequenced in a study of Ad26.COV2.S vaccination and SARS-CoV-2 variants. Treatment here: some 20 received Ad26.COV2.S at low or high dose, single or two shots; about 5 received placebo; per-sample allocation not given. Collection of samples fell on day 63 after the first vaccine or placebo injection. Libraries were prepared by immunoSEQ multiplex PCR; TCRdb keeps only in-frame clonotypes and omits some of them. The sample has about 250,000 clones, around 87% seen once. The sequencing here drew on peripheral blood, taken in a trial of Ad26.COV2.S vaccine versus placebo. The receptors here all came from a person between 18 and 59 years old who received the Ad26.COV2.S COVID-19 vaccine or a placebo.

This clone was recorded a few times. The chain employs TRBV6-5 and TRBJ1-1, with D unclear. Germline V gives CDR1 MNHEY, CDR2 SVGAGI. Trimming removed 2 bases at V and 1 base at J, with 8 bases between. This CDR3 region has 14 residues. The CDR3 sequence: CASSYAEKNTEAFF. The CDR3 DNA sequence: TGTGCCAGCAGTTACGCAGAAAAGAACACTGAAGCTTTCTTT.

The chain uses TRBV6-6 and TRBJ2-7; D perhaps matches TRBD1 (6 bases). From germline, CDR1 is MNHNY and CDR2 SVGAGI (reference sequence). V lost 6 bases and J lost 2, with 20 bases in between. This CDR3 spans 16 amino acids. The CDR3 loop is CASSTLSAQGTYEQYF. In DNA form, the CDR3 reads TGTGCCAGCAGCACGCTCTCGGCGCAGGGGACCTACGAGCAGTACTTC.

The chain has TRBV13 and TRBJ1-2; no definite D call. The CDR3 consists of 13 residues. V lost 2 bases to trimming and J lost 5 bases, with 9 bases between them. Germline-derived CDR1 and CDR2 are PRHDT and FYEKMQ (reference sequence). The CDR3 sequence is CASSLRSHYGYTF. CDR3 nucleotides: TGTGCCAGCAGCTTAAGGTCCCATTATGGCTACACCTTC.

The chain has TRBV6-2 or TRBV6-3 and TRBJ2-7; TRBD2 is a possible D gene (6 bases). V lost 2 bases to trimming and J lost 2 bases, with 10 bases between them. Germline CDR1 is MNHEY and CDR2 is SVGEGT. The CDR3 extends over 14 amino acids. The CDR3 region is CASSYGGATYEQYF. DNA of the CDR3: TGTGCCAGCAGTTACGGCGGGGCCACCTACGAGCAGTACTTC.

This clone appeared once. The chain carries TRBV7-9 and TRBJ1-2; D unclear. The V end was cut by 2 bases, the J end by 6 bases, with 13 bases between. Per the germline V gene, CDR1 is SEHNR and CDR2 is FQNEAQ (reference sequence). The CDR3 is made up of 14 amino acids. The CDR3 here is CASSLRVSTDGYTF. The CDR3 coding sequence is TGTGCCAGCAGCTTAAGGGTATCCACTGATGGCTACACCTTC.

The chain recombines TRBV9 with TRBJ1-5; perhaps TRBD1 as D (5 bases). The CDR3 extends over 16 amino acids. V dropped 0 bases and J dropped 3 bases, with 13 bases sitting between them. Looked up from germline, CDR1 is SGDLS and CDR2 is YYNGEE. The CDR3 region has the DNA TGTGCCAGCAGCGTAGGGGCAGGGAACCCCAATCAGCCCCAGCATTTT. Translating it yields CASSVGAGNPNQPQHF.

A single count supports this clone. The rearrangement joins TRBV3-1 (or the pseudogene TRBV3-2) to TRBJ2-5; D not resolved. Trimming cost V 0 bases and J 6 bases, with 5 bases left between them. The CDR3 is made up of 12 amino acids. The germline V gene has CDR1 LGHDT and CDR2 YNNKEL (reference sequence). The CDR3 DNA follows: TGTGCCAGCAGCCAAGATTTCAAGACCCAGTACTTC. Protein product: CASSQDFKTQYF.

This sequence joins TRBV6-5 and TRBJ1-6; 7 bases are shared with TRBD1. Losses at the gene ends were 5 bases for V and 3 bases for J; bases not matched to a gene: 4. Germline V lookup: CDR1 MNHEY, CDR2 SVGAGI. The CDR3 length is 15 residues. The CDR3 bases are TGTGCCAGCAGTACAGGGGCTGTCTATAATTCACCCCTCCACTTT. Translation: CASSTGAVYNSPLHF.

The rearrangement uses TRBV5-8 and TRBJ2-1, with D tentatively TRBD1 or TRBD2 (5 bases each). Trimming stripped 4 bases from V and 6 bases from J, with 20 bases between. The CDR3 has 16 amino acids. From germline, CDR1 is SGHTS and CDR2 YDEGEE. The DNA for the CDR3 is TGTGCCAGCAGCCTACCCGGGACCCCTCGGGGCAATGAGCAGTTCTTC. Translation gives CASSLPGTPRGNEQFF.

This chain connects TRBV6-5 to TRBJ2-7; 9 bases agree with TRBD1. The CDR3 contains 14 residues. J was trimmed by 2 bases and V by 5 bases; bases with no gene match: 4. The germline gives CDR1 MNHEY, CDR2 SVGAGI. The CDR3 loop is CASSPRDRAYEQYF. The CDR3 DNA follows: TGTGCCAGCAGTCCCCGGGACAGGGCCTACGAGCAGTACTTC.

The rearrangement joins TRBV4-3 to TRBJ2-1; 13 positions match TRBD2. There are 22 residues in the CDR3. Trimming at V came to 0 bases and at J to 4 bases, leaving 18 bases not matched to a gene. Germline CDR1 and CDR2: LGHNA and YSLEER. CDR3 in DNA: TGCGCCAGCAGCCAAGATCGGGTTGGACTAGCGGGGGCAGCAACCACTTACAATGAGCAGTTCTTC. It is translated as CASSQDRVGLAGAATTYNEQFF.

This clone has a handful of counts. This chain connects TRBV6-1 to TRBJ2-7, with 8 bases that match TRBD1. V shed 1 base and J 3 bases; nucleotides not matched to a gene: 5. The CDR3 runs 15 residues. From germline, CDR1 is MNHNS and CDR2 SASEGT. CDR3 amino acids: CASSEGGQGLYEQYF. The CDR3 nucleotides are TGTGCCAGCAGTGAAGGCGGACAGGGACTCTACGAGCAGTACTTC.

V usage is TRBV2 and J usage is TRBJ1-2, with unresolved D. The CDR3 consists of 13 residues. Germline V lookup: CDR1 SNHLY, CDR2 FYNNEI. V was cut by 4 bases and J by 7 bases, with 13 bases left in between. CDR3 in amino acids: CASSASLGSGYTF. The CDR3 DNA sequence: TGTGCCAGCAGTGCGTCGCTGGGGAGTGGCTACACCTTC.

CDR3 amino acids: CASKKGAYTEAFF. In DNA form, the CDR3 reads TGTGCCAGTAAGAAGGGGGCTTACACTGAAGCTTTCTTT. The chain combines TRBV19 with TRBJ1-1; 7 bases map to TRBD1. CDR1 and CDR2 from the germline V gene are LNHDA and SQIVND (reference sequence). The length of the CDR3 is 13 residues. V gave up 7 bases and J gave up 3 bases; unmatched junction bases: 5.

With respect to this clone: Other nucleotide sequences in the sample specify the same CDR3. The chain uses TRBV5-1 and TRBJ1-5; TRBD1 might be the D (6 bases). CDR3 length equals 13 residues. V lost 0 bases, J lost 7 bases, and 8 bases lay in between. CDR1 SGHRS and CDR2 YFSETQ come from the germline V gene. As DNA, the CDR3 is TGCGCCAGCAGCTTGGGGGGGGGCCAGCCCCAGCATTTT. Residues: CASSLGGGQPQHF.

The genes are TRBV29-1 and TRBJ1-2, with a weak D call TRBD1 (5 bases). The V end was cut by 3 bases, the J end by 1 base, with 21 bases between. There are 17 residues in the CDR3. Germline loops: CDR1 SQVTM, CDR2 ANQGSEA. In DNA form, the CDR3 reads TGCAGCGTTGAGTCCGGCCAGGGTCATCCCCTTAACTATGGCTACACCTTC. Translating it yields CSVESGQGHPLNYGYTF.

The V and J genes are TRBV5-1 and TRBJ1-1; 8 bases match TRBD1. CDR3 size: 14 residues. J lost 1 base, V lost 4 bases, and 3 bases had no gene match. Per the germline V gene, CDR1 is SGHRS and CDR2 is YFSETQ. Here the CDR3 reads CASSLGQENTEAFF. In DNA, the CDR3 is TGCGCCAGCAGCCTGGGACAGGAGAACACTGAAGCTTTCTTT.

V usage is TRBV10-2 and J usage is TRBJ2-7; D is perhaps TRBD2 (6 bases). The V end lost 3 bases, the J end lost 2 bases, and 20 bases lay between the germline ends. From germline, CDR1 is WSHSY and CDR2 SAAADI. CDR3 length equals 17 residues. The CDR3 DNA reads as TGCGCCAGCAGTGAACAACGGGACTCCGCCGGTACCTACGAGCAGTACTTC. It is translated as CASSEQRDSAGTYEQYF.

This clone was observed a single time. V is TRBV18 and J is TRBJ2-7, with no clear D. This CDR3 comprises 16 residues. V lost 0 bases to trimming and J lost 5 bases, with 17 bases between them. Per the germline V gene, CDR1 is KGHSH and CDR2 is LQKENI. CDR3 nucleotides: TGTGCCAGCTCACCACCTGGATTGTCAGAGAACGACGAGCAGTACTTC. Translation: CASSPPGLSENDEQYF.

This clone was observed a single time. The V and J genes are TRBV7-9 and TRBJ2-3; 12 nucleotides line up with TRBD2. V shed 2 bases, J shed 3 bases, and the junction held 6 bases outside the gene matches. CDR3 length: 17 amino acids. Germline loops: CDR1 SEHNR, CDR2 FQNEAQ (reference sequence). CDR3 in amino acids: CASSLSSSGGETDTQYF. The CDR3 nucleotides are TGTGCCAGCAGCTTATCGTCTAGCGGGGGGGAAACAGATACGCAGTATTTT.

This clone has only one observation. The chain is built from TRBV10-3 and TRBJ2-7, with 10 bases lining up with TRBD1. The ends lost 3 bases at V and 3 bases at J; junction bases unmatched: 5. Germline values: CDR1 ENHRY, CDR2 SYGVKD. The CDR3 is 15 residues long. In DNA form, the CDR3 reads TGTGCCATCAGTGACCCCAGGACAGGGGGCTACGAGCAGTACTTC. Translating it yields CAISDPRTGGYEQYF.

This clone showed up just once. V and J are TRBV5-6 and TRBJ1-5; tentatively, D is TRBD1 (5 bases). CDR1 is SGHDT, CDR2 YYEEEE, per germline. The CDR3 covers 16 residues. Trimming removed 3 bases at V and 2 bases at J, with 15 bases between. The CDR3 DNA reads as TGTGCCAGCAGCTGGGGGGGAGTCACTGGCAATCAGCCCCAGCATTTT. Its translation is CASSWGGVTGNQPQHF. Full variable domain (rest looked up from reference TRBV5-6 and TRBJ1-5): DAGVTQSPTHLIKTRGQQVTLRCSPKSGHDTVSWYQQALGQGPQFIFQYYEEEERQRGNFPDRFSGHQFPNYSSELNVNALLLGDSALYLCASSWGGVTGNQPQHFGDGTRLSIL.

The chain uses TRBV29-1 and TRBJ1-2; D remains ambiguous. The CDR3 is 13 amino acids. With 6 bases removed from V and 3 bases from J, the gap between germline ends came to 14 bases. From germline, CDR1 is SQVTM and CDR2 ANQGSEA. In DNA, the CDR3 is TGCAGCGTCCAAATGGCCGGGTACTATGGCTACACCTTC. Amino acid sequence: CSVQMAGYYGYTF.

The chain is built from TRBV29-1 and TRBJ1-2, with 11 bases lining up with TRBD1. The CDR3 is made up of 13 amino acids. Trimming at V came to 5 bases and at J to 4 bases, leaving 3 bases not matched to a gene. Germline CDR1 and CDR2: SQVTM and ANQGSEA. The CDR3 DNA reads TGCAGCGTTCGGACAGGGGGCGCCTATGGCTACACCTTC. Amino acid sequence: CSVRTGGAYGYTF.

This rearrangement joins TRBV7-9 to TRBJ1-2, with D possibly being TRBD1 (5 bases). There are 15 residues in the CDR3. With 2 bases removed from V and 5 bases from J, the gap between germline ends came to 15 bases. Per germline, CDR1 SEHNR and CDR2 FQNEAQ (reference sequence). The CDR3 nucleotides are TGTGCCAGCAGCTTATCGGGAAGGGGAGGGTATGGCTACACCTTC. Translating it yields CASSLSGRGGYGYTF.

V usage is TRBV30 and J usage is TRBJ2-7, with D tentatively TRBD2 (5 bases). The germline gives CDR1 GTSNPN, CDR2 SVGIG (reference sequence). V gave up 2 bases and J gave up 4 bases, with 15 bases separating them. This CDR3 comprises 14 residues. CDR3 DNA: TGTGCCTGGAGTAATTGGGAGAAAAAATACGAGCAGTACTTC. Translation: CAWSNWEKKYEQYF. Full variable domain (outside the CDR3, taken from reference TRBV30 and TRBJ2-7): SQTIHQWPATLVQPVGSPLSLECTVEGTSNPNLYWYRQAAGRGLQLLFYSVGIGQISSEVPQNLSASRPQDRQFILSSKKLLLSDSGFYLCAWSNWEKKYEQYFGPGTRLTVT.

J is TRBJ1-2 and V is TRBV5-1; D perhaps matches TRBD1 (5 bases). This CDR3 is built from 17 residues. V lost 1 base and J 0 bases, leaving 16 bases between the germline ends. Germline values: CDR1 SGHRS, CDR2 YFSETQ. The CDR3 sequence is CASSLSGDLTPNYGYTF. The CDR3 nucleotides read TGCGCCAGCAGCTTGTCTGGGGACCTAACACCTAACTATGGCTACACCTTC.